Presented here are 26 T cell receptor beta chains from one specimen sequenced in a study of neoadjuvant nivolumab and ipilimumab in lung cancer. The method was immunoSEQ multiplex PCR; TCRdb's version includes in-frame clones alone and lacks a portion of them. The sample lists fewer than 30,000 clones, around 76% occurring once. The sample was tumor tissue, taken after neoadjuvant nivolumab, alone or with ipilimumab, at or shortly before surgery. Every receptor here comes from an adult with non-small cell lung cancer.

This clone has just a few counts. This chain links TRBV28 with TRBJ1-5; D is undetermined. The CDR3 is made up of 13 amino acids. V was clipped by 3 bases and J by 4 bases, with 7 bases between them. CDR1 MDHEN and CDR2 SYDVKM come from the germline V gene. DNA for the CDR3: TGTGCCAGCAGTTTTGTAGGGAATCAGCCCCAGCATTTT. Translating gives CASSFVGNQPQHF.

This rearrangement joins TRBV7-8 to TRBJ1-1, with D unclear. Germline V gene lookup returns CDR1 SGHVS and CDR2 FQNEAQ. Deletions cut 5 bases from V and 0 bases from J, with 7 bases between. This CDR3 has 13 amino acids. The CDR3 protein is CASSLDLNTEAFF. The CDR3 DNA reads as TGTGCCAGCAGCCTGGATCTGAACACTGAAGCTTTCTTT.

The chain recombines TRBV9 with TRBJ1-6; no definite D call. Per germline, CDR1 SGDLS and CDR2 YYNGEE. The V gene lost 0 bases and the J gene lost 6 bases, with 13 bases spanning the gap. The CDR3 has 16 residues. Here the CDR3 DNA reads TGTGCCAGCAGCGTAGATCCGGGGAGTTTTAATTCACCCCTCCACTTT. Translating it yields CASSVDPGSFNSPLHF.

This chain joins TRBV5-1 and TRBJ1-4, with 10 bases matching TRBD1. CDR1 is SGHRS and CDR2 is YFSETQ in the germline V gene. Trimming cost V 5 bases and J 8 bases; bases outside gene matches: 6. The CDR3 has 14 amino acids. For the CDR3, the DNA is TGCGCCAGCAGTCCCGGGACAGGGGACGAAAAACTGTTTTTT. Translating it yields CASSPGTGDEKLFF.

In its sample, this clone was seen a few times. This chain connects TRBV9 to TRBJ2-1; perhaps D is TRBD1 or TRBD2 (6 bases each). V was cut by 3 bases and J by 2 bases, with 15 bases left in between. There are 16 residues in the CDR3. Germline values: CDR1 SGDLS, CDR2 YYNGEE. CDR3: CASSGGLGGTYNEQFF. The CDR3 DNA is TGTGCCAGCAGCGGGGGTCTCGGGGGCACCTACAATGAGCAGTTCTTC.

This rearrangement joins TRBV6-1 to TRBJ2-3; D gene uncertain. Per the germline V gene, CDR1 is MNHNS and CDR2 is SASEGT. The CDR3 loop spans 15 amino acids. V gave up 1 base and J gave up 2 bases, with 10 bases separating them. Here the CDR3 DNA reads TGTGCCAGCAGTGAAGGGGCTCCTCTCACAGATACGCAGTATTTT. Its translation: CASSEGAPLTDTQYF.

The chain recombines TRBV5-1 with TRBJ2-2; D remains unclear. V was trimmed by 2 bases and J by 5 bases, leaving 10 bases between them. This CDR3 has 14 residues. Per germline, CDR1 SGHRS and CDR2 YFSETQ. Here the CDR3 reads CASSLTDGTGELFF. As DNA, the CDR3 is TGCGCCAGCAGCTTAACTGATGGAACCGGGGAGCTGTTTTTT.

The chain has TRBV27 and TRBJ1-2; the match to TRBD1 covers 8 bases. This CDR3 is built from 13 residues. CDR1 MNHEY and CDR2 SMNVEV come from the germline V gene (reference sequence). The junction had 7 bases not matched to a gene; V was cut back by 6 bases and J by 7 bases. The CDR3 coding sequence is TGTGCCAGCAGAGAGCAGGGGGCTGGTGGCTACACCTTC. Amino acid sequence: CASREQGAGGYTF.

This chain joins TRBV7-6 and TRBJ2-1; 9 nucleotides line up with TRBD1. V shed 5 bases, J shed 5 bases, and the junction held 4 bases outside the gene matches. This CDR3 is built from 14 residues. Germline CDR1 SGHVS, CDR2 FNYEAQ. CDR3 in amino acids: CASSEGTGNNEQFF. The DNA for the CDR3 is TGTGCCAGCAGCGAAGGGACAGGGAACAATGAGCAGTTCTTC.

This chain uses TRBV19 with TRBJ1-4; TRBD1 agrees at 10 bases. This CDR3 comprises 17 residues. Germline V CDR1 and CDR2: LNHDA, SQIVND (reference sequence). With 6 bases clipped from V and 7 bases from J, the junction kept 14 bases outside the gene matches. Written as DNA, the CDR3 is TGTGCCAGTAGCTTCCTCCCCCGGGACAGGGGAGGTGAAAAACTGTTTTTT. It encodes CASSFLPRDRGGEKLFF.

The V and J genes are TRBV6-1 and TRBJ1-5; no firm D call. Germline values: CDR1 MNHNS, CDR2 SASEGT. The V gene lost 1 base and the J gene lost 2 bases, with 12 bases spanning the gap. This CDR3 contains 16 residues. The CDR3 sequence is CASSEGTLLGNQPQHF. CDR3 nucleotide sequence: TGTGCCAGCAGTGAAGGTACCTTGTTGGGCAATCAGCCCCAGCATTTT.

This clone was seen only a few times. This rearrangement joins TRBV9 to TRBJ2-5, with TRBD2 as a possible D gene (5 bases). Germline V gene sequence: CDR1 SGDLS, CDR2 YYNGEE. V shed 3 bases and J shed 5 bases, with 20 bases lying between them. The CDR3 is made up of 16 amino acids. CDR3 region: CASSAHPTGVEETQYF. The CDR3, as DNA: TGTGCCAGCAGCGCCCATCCGACCGGGGTAGAGGAGACCCAGTACTTC. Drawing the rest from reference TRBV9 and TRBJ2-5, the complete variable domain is DSGVTQTPKHLITATGQRVTLRCSPRSGDLSVYWYQQSLDQGLQFLIQYYNGEERAKGNILERFSAQQFPDLHSELNLSSLELGDSALYFCASSAHPTGVEETQYFGPGTRLLVL.

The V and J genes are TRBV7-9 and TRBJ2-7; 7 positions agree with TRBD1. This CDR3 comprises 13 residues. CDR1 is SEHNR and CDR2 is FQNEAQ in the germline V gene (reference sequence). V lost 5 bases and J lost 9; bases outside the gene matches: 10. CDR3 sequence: CASSPNRGGVQYF. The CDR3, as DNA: TGTGCCAGCAGCCCTAACAGGGGTGGGGTGCAGTACTTC.

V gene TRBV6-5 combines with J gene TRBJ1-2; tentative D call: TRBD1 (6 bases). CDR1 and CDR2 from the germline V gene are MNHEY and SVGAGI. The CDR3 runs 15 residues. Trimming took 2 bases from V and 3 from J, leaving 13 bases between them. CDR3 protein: CASSYGGGLDYGYTF. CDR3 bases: TGTGCCAGCAGTTACGGTGGGGGCTTAGACTATGGCTACACCTTC.

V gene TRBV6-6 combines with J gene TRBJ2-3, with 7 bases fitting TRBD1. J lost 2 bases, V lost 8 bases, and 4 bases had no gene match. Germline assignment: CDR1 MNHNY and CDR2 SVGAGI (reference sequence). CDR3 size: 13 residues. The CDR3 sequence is CASRQGSTDTQYF. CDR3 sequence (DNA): TGTGCCAGCCGACAGGGCTCCACAGATACGCAGTATTTT.

The CDR3 region has the DNA TGTGCCAACAAAATCCCCGGGACCGTCTCTCGGGACACTGAAGCTTTCTTT. Translated: CANKIPGTVSRDTEAFF. J is TRBJ1-1 and V is TRBV21-1. TRBV21-1 is deemed a pseudogene. The CDR3 extends over 17 amino acids.

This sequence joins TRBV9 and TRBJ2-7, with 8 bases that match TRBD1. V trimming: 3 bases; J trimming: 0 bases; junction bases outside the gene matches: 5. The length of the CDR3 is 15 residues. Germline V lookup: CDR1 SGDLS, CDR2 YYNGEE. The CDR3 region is CASSAGDRGSYEQYF. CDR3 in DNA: TGTGCCAGCAGCGCCGGTGACAGGGGCTCCTACGAGCAGTACTTC.

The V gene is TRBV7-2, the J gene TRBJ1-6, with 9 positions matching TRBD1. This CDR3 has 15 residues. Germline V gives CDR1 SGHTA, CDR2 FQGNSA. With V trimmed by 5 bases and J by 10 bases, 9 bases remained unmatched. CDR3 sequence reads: CASSGTGTGLSPLHF. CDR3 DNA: TGTGCCAGCAGCGGTACCGGGACAGGGCTCTCACCCCTCCACTTT.

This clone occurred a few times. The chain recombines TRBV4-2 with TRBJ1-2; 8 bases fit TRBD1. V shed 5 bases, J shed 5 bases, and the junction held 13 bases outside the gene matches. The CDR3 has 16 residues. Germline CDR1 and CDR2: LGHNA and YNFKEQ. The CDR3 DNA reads TGTGCCAGCAGCTTGGAACAGGGGGTCCCGGATTATGGCTACACCTTC. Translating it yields CASSLEQGVPDYGYTF.

The CDR3 sequence: CAWSVGQEKLFF. The CDR3 DNA follows: TGTGCCTGGAGTGTGGGCCAGGAAAAACTGTTTTTT. The V gene is TRBV30, the J gene TRBJ1-4; no clear D. Germline V gives CDR1 GTSNPN, CDR2 SVGIG (reference sequence). The CDR3 covers 12 residues. The V gene lost 0 bases and the J gene lost 8 bases, with 7 bases spanning the gap.

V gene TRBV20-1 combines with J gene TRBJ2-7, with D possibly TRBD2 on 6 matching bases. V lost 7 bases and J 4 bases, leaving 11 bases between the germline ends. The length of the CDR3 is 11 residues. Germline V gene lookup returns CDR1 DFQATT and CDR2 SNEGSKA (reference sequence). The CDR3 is CSVSRGYEQYF. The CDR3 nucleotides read TGCAGTGTCAGTCGGGGGTACGAGCAGTACTTC.

CDR3 in amino acids: CASSLNSNHYYGYTF. CDR3 sequence (DNA): TGTGCCAGCAGCTTAAATTCAAATCATTATTATGGCTACACCTTC. The chain is built from TRBV7-9 and TRBJ1-2; D not certain. This CDR3 is 15 amino acids long. The germline V gene has CDR1 SEHNR and CDR2 FQNEAQ (reference sequence). Trimming removed 2 bases from V and 5 bases from J, with 15 bases in between.

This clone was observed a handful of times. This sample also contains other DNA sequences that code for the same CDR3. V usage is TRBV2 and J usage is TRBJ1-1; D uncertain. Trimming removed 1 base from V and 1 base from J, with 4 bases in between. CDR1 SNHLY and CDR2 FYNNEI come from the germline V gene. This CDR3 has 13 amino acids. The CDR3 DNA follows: TGTGCCAGCAGTGAAGTGGAGAACACTGAAGCTTTCTTT. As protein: CASSEVENTEAFF.

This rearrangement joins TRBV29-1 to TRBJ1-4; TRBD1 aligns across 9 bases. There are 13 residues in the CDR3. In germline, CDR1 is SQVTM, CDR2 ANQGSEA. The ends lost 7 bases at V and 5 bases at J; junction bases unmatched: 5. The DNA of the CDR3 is TGCAGCGCTCAGACAGGGGGAAATGAAAAACTGTTTTTT. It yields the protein CSAQTGGNEKLFF.

Here the CDR3 DNA reads TGTGCCAGCAGCCAAGACAGTAGCTCCTACAATGAGCAGTTCTTC. Protein: CASSQDSSSYNEQFF. The chain carries TRBV14 and TRBJ2-1; D ambiguous. CDR1 is SGHDN and CDR2 is FVKESK in the germline V gene. The CDR3 sequence is 15 residues long. Trimming shortened V by 0 bases and J by 0 bases, and 6 bases separated the two germline ends. The whole variable domain, filled in from reference TRBV14 and TRBJ2-1, reads EAGVTQFPSHSVIEKGQTVTLRCDPISGHDNLYWYRRVMGKEIKFLLHFVKESKQDESGMPNNRFLAERTGGTYSTLKVQPAELEDSGVYFCASSQDSSSYNEQFFGPGTRLTVL.

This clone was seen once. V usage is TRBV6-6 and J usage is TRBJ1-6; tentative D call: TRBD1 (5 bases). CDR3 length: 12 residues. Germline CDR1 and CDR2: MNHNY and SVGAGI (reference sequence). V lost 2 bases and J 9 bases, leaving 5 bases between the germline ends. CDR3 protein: CASSYRGSPLHF. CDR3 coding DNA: TGTGCCAGCAGTTACAGGGGTTCACCCCTCCACTTT.